This paragraph covers one T cell receptor (beta chain) sequence. The target antigen is unknown. Triplicate sorts, 300,000 to 350,000 cells apiece, were made for each CD8+ T cell subset. The data stem from a study of CXCR3-negative and CXCR3-positive naive CD8 T cells. General study findings and limits: Similar TRBV-TRBJ gene usage was seen in naive CXCR3-negative and CXCR3-positive cells, but not in memory cells. With surface CD5 comparable between naive subsets, TCR strength was estimated using properties derived from the TRB CDR3. CXCR3-positive naive cells carried more hydrophobic TRB CDR3s than CXCR3-negative ones.

Libraries of TRB cDNA were made by 5' RACE and carried UMIs. TCRdb reprocessed the 5' RACE reads and reports one entry per CDR3 protein, with no DNA. This sample's table has about 50,000 distinct CDR3 sequences. The CDR3 spans 16 residues. Germline lookup yields CDR1 MRHNA and CDR2 SNTAGT. The sequence came from a human donor in good health. Some clones in this sample may be carry-over from other donors' samples. Source material: naive CXCR3+ CD8+ T cells from blood. Subset noted: CD45RO-CCR7+CD27+CD95- naive CD8+ T cells expressing CXCR3 (TNR3+). V and J are TRBV6-4 and TRBJ2-3; TCRdb lists TRBD2, though no DNA is available to test this call. This CDR3 reads CASSDGTSGSTDTQYF.